The 14 T cell receptor beta chains below come from one sample, sequenced in a study of regulatory T cells in long-lasting Graves disease. Time point of the sample: persistent/refractory GD, antithyroid drugs over 5 years with positive TRAb. RNA extracted from PBMCs served as the sequencing template. Arm-PCR of CDR3 regions and iRepertoire HTBI primers were the basis on which TCR beta libraries were built. One entry per CDR3 protein results from TCRdb running MiXCR on the multiplex PCR reads. The table shows about 420,000 distinct CDR3 sequences, with around 20% occurring only once. Here the sequenced sample was peripheral blood mononuclear cells (PBMCs), taken when the disease was refractory, from a patient treated with antithyroid drugs. These receptors came from a female donor with Graves disease.

This clonotype was recorded many times. For the CDR3, the DNA is TGTGCCAGCGGATTGTCCGCCGTGGAGAGCTACACCTTC. Protein sequence: CASGLSAVESYTF. The chain combines TRBV28 with TRBJ1-2, with D hard to call. The CDR3 spans 13 residues. Germline lookup yields CDR1 MDHEN and CDR2 SYDVKM. Trimming took 8 bases from V and 9 from J, leaving 19 bases between them.

This clonotype was counted a few times. J is TRBJ2-7 and V is TRBV7-2; D is perhaps TRBD2 (5 bases). The CDR3 runs 14 residues. Trimming stripped 1 base from V and 2 bases from J, with 9 bases between. Germline CDR1 is SGHTA and CDR2 is FQGNSA. CDR3 in DNA: TGTGCCAGCAGCTTAGAACCGGGGACCTACGAGCAGTACTTC. Its translation: CASSLEPGTYEQYF.

This clonotype showed up many times. The chain is built from TRBV6-5 and TRBJ2-5; 7 bases line up with TRBD2. The V and J ends lost 2 bases and 4 bases, in that order; junction bases with no gene match: 7. Looked up from germline, CDR1 is MNHEY and CDR2 is SVGAGI. The CDR3 totals 15 residues. The CDR3 sequence: CASSYNRPGGETQYF. The CDR3 nucleotides are TGTGCCAGCAGTTACAATCGTCCGGGGGGAGAGACCCAGTACTTC.

This clonotype was counted between two and nine times. The V gene is TRBV20-1, the J gene TRBJ1-4, with D tentatively TRBD1 (5 bases). The CDR3 consists of 14 residues. Germline V gene sequence: CDR1 DFQATT, CDR2 SNEGSKA (reference sequence). V was pared by 3 bases and J by 2 bases, with 10 bases between. For the CDR3, the DNA is TGCAGTGCTAGGGTAGGGGCGACTAATGAAAAACTGTTTTTT. Amino acids: CSARVGATNEKLFF.

The CDR3 protein is CSAEGAGGNTIYF. The CDR3 bases are TGCAGTGCCGAGGGGGCGGGTGGAAACACCATATATTTT. The chain combines TRBV20-1 with TRBJ1-3; TRBD1 matches 7 bases. With V trimmed by 6 bases and J by 3 bases, 5 bases remained unmatched. The V gene's germline CDR1 is DFQATT and CDR2 SNEGSKA (reference sequence). This CDR3 is 13 amino acids long.

The chain employs TRBV7-9 and TRBJ2-4, with 7 bases fitting TRBD2. The CDR3 sequence is 16 residues long. Germline V CDR1 and CDR2: SEHNR, FQNEAQ (reference sequence). With V trimmed by 1 base and J by 3 bases, 6 bases remained unmatched. CDR3 amino acids: CASSLGPSGYKNIQYF. For the CDR3, the DNA is TGTGCCAGCAGCTTAGGCCCTAGCGGCTACAAAAACATTCAGTACTTC. Full variable domain (remainder filled in from reference TRBV7-9 and TRBJ2-4): DTGVSQNPRHKITKRGQNVTFRCDPISEHNRLYWYRQTLGQGPEFLTYFQNEAQLEKSRLLSDRFSAERPKGSFSTLEIQRTEQGDSAMYLCASSLGPSGYKNIQYFGAGTRLSVL.

The rearrangement joins TRBV19 to TRBJ2-7; 9 nucleotides align to TRBD2. CDR1 LNHDA and CDR2 SQIVND come from the germline V gene (reference sequence). V was clipped by 5 bases and J by 6 bases; unmatched bases: 17. There are 17 residues in the CDR3. The CDR3 loop is CASSPVGLAGEKSEQYF. CDR3 nucleotides: TGTGCCAGTAGTCCGGTGGGGTTAGCGGGAGAGAAAAGCGAGCAGTACTTC.

The rearrangement links TRBV20-1 to TRBJ1-5, with D perhaps TRBD1 (6 bases). The V gene lost 3 bases and the J gene lost 0 bases, with 12 bases spanning the gap. In germline, CDR1 is DFQATT, CDR2 SNEGSKA (reference sequence). This CDR3 is built from 15 residues. CDR3 DNA: TGCAGTGCTAGGAAACCAGGGGTTAGCAATCAGCCCCAGCATTTT. Translating it yields CSARKPGVSNQPQHF.

V gene TRBV30 combines with J gene TRBJ1-6, with D maybe TRBD1 (5 bases). CDR1 GTSNPN and CDR2 SVGIG come from the germline V gene (reference sequence). Trimming took off 3 bases at V and 13 bases at J, with 22 bases between the two ends. The CDR3 loop spans 15 amino acids. The CDR3 sequence is CAWRDSGLVQAPLHF. CDR3 DNA: TGTGCCTGGAGGGATTCGGGACTGGTACAAGCGCCCCTCCACTTT. The complete variable domain, with remaining parts taken from reference TRBV30 and TRBJ1-6, reads SQTIHQWPATLVQPVGSPLSLECTVEGTSNPNLYWYRQAAGRGLQLLFYSVGIGQISSEVPQNLSASRPQDRQFILSSKKLLLSDSGFYLCAWRDSGLVQAPLHFGNGTRLTVT.

The sample holds many counts of this clonotype. The rearrangement links TRBV28 to TRBJ1-2; 7 bases are shared with TRBD1. There are 13 residues in the CDR3. V gave up 7 bases and J gave up 6 bases; unmatched junction bases: 8. CDR1 is MDHEN, CDR2 SYDVKM, per germline. As DNA, the CDR3 is TGTGCCAGCATCCGAGGAGGGGGCCATGGCTACACCTTC. This encodes CASIRGGGHGYTF.

V and J are TRBV11-3 and TRBJ2-2; TRBD2 matches 13 bases. The germline V gene encodes CDR1 SGHNT and CDR2 YENEEA. The CDR3 is made up of 17 amino acids. Trimming cost V 3 bases and J 3 bases; bases outside gene matches: 4. This CDR3 is CASSFTSGRAHTGELFF. The CDR3 region has the DNA TGTGCCAGCAGCTTCACTAGCGGGAGGGCCCACACCGGGGAGCTGTTTTTT.

This clonotype was found many times. One end of the junction does not line up with germline, which may come from a read error. The V gene is TRBV2, the J gene TRBJ1-4; D is ambiguous. Germline V CDR1 and CDR2: SNHLY, FYNNEI. This CDR3 is built from 11 residues. This CDR3 is CASSEAVAFSF. In DNA form, the CDR3 reads TGTGCCAGCAGTGAAGCGGTAGCATTTTCATTT.

The chain recombines TRBV5-1 with TRBJ2-7; no reliable D call. The CDR3 is made up of 14 amino acids. V gave up 4 bases and J gave up 3 bases, with 14 bases separating them. In germline, CDR1 is SGHRS, CDR2 YFSETQ. The CDR3 spells CASSLLKKSYEQYF. CDR3 bases: TGCGCCAGCAGCCTGTTAAAAAAAAGCTACGAGCAGTACTTC.

Ten or more counts support this clonotype. V is TRBV30 and J is TRBJ1-2, with D possibly TRBD1 on 5 matching bases. The CDR3 consists of 14 residues. Germline lookup yields CDR1 GTSNPN and CDR2 SVGIG (reference sequence). V gave up 3 bases and J gave up 7 bases, with 18 bases separating them. The CDR3 is CAWRGDRHLSGYTF. CDR3 bases: TGTGCCTGGAGGGGGGATCGGCATTTGAGTGGCTACACCTTC. Based on the CDR3 plus reference TRBV30 and TRBJ1-2, the full variable domain is SQTIHQWPATLVQPVGSPLSLECTVEGTSNPNLYWYRQAAGRGLQLLFYSVGIGQISSEVPQNLSASRPQDRQFILSSKKLLLSDSGFYLCAWRGDRHLSGYTFGSGTRLTVV.